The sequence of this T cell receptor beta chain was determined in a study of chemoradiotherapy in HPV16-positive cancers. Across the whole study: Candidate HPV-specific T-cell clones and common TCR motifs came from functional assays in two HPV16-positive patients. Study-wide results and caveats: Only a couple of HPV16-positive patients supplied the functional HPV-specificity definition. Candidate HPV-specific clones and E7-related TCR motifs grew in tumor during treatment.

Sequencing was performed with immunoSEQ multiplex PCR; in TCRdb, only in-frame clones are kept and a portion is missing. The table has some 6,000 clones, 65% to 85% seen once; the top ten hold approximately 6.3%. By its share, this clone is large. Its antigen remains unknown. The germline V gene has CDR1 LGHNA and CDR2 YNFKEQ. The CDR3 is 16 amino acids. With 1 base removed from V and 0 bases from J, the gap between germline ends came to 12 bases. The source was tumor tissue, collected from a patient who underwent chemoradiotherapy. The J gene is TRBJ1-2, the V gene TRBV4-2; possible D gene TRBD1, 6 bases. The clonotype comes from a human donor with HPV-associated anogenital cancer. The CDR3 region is CASSQGLAGANYGYTF. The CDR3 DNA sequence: TGTGCCAGCAGCCAAGGCTTGGCAGGGGCTAACTATGGCTACACCTTC.